A single sample is the source of the 21 T cell receptor beta chains below, sequenced in a study of cytomegalovirus exposure and HLA in healthy donors. Primers: 60 Vbeta forward and 13 Jbeta reverse. Sequenced by immunoSEQ multiplex PCR; TCRdb stores in-frame clones only, minus some. The sample lists 130,000 or so clones; 65% to 80% were seen once. The sequencing sample was made of PBMCs. The receptors come from a man aged 25 to 40 in good health and CMV-seronegative.

This rearrangement joins TRBV6-1 to TRBJ2-5; maybe TRBD2 (6 bases). Germline CDR1 reads MNHNS; CDR2 reads SASEGT. The CDR3 is made up of 15 amino acids. Trimming shortened V by 3 bases and J by 1 base, and 12 bases separated the two germline ends. CDR3 sequence: CASSDRDSPQETQYF. CDR3 nucleotides: TGTGCCAGCAGTGATCGGGACTCACCCCAAGAGACCCAGTACTTC.

The gene calls are TRBV7-7 and TRBJ2-2, with TRBD1 matching over 7 bases. V lost 5 bases and J lost 7; bases outside the gene matches: 7. Per the germline V gene, CDR1 is SSHAT and CDR2 is FNYEAQ (reference sequence). CDR3 length: 14 amino acids. The CDR3 nucleotides are TGTGCCAGCAGCGCGCACAGGGGAATCGGGGAGCTGTTTTTT. It specifies CASSAHRGIGELFF.

The chain recombines TRBV30 with TRBJ1-2; 11 nucleotides align to TRBD1. Trimming cost V 2 bases and J 8 bases; bases outside gene matches: 7. The CDR3 loop spans 14 amino acids. The germline V gene encodes CDR1 GTSNPN and CDR2 SVGIG (reference sequence). The CDR3 sequence: CAWSSLRDRGGYTF. The CDR3 nucleotides read TGTGCCTGGAGTTCTCTAAGGGACAGGGGGGGCTACACCTTC.

This chain links TRBV5-1 with TRBJ2-3; a weak D match, TRBD2 (5 bases). Trimming stripped 0 bases from V and 0 bases from J, with 11 bases between. The CDR3 is made up of 16 amino acids. Germline loops: CDR1 SGHRS, CDR2 YFSETQ. The CDR3 loop is CASSLGRTASTDTQYF. The CDR3 bases are TGCGCCAGCAGCTTGGGACGGACTGCTAGCACAGATACGCAGTATTTT.

CDR3 amino acids: CASSYLGQTSNYGYTF. CDR3 DNA sequence: TGTGCCAGCAGTTACCTGGGACAGACTTCTAACTATGGCTACACCTTC. V is TRBV6-5 and J is TRBJ1-2, with 7 bases matching TRBD1. After removal of 2 bases from V and 0 bases from J, the junction contained 6 bases not matched to a gene. Looked up from germline, CDR1 is MNHEY and CDR2 is SVGAGI. This CDR3 contains 16 residues.

The rearrangement uses TRBV15 and TRBJ2-1, with 8 bases identical to TRBD2. In germline, CDR1 is LNHNV, CDR2 YYDKDF (reference sequence). J lost 4 bases, V lost 3 bases, and 5 bases had no gene match. This CDR3 comprises 15 residues. CDR3 nucleotides: TGTGCCACCAGCAGGACCGGGGGGGGTTACAATGAGCAGTTCTTC. Protein product: CATSRTGGGYNEQFF.

The chain links TRBV6-1 to TRBJ2-2; D may be TRBD2 (6 bases). The length of the CDR3 is 15 residues. Trimming took off 7 bases at V and 8 bases at J, with 20 bases between the two ends. Germline loops: CDR1 MNHNS, CDR2 SASEGT. The CDR3 region has the DNA TGTGCCAGCACCTTAATGGGGCGGGGACGTGGGGAGCTGTTTTTT. It translates to CASTLMGRGRGELFF.

This clone showed up just once. The chain uses TRBV7-2 and TRBJ1-5, with 7 bases fitting TRBD1. In germline, CDR1 is SGHTA, CDR2 FQGNSA. The CDR3 contains 17 residues. V trimming: 1 base; J trimming: 5 bases; junction bases outside the gene matches: 11. The CDR3 loop reads CASSLDRNFQGDQPQHF. The CDR3 DNA reads TGTGCCAGCAGCTTAGACAGAAATTTCCAGGGGGATCAGCCCCAGCATTTT.

The chain couples TRBV5-6 to TRBJ2-7, with 10 bases identical to TRBD1. The trim removed 4 bases at V and 5 bases at J, leaving 15 bases unmatched. The CDR3 consists of 17 residues. Germline V gene lookup returns CDR1 SGHDT and CDR2 YYEEEE. In DNA, the CDR3 is TGTGCCAGCAGCACCCTCCCCGGGACAGGGGTTTCCAACGAGCAGTACTTC. This codes for CASSTLPGTGVSNEQYF.

This chain uses TRBV5-1 with TRBJ1-4; no clear D gene. The V end was cut by 4 bases, the J end by 0 bases, with 7 bases between. The CDR3 runs to 14 residues. Germline V gene lookup returns CDR1 SGHRS and CDR2 YFSETQ. Here the CDR3 reads CASSEAATNEKLFF. The CDR3 region has the DNA TGCGCCAGCAGCGAGGCAGCAACTAATGAAAAACTGTTTTTT. Full variable domain (rest looked up from reference TRBV5-1 and TRBJ1-4): KAGVTQTPRYLIKTRGQQVTLSCSPISGHRSVSWYQQTPGQGLQFLFEYFSETQRNKGNFPGRFSGRQFSNSRSEMNVSTLELGDSALYLCASSEAATNEKLFFGSGTQLSVL.

With regard to this clone: The junction differs from germline at one of its ends, possibly a read error. The chain links TRBV19 to TRBJ1-2, with no clear D. CDR3 length equals 11 residues. CDR1 is LNHDA and CDR2 is SQIVND in the germline V gene (reference sequence). The CDR3 nucleotides are TGTGCCAGTAGTATCGCAGGCCTGGTCGCCTTC. Its protein is CASSIAGLVAF. Full variable domain (outside the CDR3, taken from reference TRBV19 and TRBJ1-2): DGGITQSPKYLFRKEGQNVTLSCEQNLNHDAMYWYRQDPGQGLRLIYYSQIVNDFQKGDIAEGYSVSREKKESFPLTVTSAQKNPTAFYLCASSIAGLVAFGSGTRLTVV.

This clone has only a few counts. The V gene is TRBV25-1, the J gene TRBJ1-5; 7 bases are shared with TRBD1. The CDR3 consists of 16 residues. Per the germline V gene, CDR1 is MGHDK and CDR2 is SYGVNS. V lost 6 bases to trimming and J lost 1 base; unmatched junction nucleotides: 9. For the CDR3, the DNA is TGTGCCAGCAGCCTAGGGGGCGGCGGAAGCAATCAGCCCCAGCATTTT. Its translation is CASSLGGGGSNQPQHF.

This chain connects TRBV19 to TRBJ2-7, with TRBD1 as a possible D gene (6 bases). The CDR3 is 14 residues long. The germline V and J ends were trimmed by 4 bases and 4 bases, with 14 bases remaining between them. CDR1 is LNHDA, CDR2 SQIVND, per germline (reference sequence). The CDR3 DNA reads TGTGCCAGTAGTACATTTGGGACACTTTACGAGCAGTACTTC. This encodes CASSTFGTLYEQYF.

The rearrangement joins TRBV29-1 to TRBJ2-3; possible D gene TRBD2, 5 bases. Germline loops: CDR1 SQVTM, CDR2 ANQGSEA. The length of the CDR3 is 14 residues. V shed 3 bases and J shed 0 bases, with 10 bases lying between them. The DNA of the CDR3 is TGCAGCGTTGAGGAGGTTCCTAGCACAGATACGCAGTATTTT. Translating gives CSVEEVPSTDTQYF.

The rearrangement joins TRBV4-3 to TRBJ1-3, with 9 nucleotides matching TRBD1. J lost 1 base, V lost 3 bases, and 4 bases had no gene match. The CDR3 runs to 16 residues. Germline assignment: CDR1 LGHNA and CDR2 YSLEER. The CDR3 region has the DNA TGCGCCAGCAGCCACGGACAGGGGTCTTCTGGAAACACCATATATTTT. Amino acid sequence: CASSHGQGSSGNTIYF.

This chain connects TRBV12-5 to TRBJ1-1, with 8 positions matching TRBD1. The V gene's germline CDR1 is LGHNT and CDR2 FRNRAP. J gave up 5 bases and V 3 bases, and 8 bases lay outside the gene matches. The CDR3 has 15 amino acids. The CDR3 is CASGFGQGGTTEAFF. CDR3 nucleotide sequence: TGTGCTAGTGGTTTCGGACAGGGCGGTACTACTGAAGCTTTCTTT.

This clone was found a few times. This chain uses TRBV4-1 with TRBJ2-2, with 7 bases aligning to TRBD2. The CDR3 extends over 14 amino acids. Looked up from germline, CDR1 is MGHRA and CDR2 is YSYEKL. With 2 bases clipped from V and 7 bases from J, the junction kept 4 bases outside the gene matches. In nucleotides, the CDR3 is TGCGCCAGCAGCCAACCACTAGCGAACGGGGAGCTGTTTTTT. Amino acid sequence: CASSQPLANGELFF.

V is TRBV10-3 and J is TRBJ2-7; TRBD2 is a possible D gene (5 bases). From germline, CDR1 is ENHRY and CDR2 SYGVKD. Trimming removed 0 bases from V and 3 bases from J, with 12 bases in between. CDR3 size: 15 residues. CDR3 DNA: TGTGCCATCAGTGAGTCGCCGGGAACCTTCTACGAGCAGTACTTC. This gives the protein CAISESPGTFYEQYF.

This chain joins TRBV18 and TRBJ2-5; no firm D call. CDR3 length: 16 amino acids. V lost 3 bases to trimming and J lost 2 bases, with 16 bases between them. Germline V lookup: CDR1 KGHSH, CDR2 LQKENI. The CDR3 is CASSPRLVTLQETQYF. The DNA of the CDR3 is TGTGCCAGCTCACCGAGACTTGTTACATTGCAAGAGACCCAGTACTTC.

The chain combines TRBV18 with TRBJ1-2; the D gene is possibly TRBD1 (6 bases). In germline, CDR1 is KGHSH, CDR2 LQKENI. The V end lost 6 bases, the J end lost 7 bases, and 18 bases lay between the germline ends. This CDR3 has 14 residues. CDR3 nucleotide sequence: TGTGCCAGCTCCGCACAGGGTGGTGGAGGTGGCTACACCTTC. Protein sequence: CASSAQGGGGGYTF.

J is TRBJ1-5 and V is TRBV28; 9 bases map to TRBD1. Germline lookup yields CDR1 MDHEN and CDR2 SYDVKM. Trimming cost V 5 bases and J 9 bases; bases outside gene matches: 5. The CDR3 is made up of 13 amino acids. CDR3 amino acids: CASSQTGGRPQHF. CDR3 in DNA: TGTGCCAGCAGTCAGACAGGGGGGAGGCCCCAGCATTTT.